This T cell receptor beta chain was obtained from a study of T cell responses to AZD1222 COVID-19 vaccine. Broader study findings: Dominant CD4 TCR responses targeted spike regions 160-218 and 743-854. Targets within unmutated variant regions were reportedly found for nearly half of spike-specific TCRs. The study identified only a handful of AZD1222 recipients as seropositive at baseline. The sample set comprised mostly white British donors with more females, and clonal diversity was possibly underestimated.

TCRdb keeps only in-frame clones here, not all; method: immunoSEQ multiplex PCR. Altogether about 67,000 clones are present, 83% being singletons, with the ten largest covering 5.5% to 7%. Remarks on this clone: Its matching antigen is unknown.

Trimming stripped 2 bases from V and 0 bases from J, with 8 bases between. CDR3 length: 15 residues. Germline V lookup: CDR1 MGHRA, CDR2 YSYEKL. The chain couples TRBV4-1 to TRBJ1-5; no definite D call. The TCR comes from an adult who received the AZD1222 COVID-19 vaccine. This material consisted of peripheral blood, taken 28 days after the second AZD1222 dose. The CDR3, as DNA: TGCGCCAGCAGCCAAAGTGGGCTTAGCAATCAGCCCCAGCATTTT. Protein sequence: CASSQSGLSNQPQHF.